The 8 T cell receptor beta chains given below trace back to one sample, sequenced in a study of vaccination and CD4 T cells after COVID-19. Cultured CD4+ T cell DNA was sequenced using the Oncomine TCR Beta short-read assay. Using its own MiXCR run on the PCR reads, TCRdb lists one record per CDR3 protein. Of about 14,000 distinct CDR3 sequences in the sample, under 60% were seen once. Indicated treatment: approximately 9-day PBMC culture with coronavirus spike peptide pools or control peptides (ViraFEST assay). These receptors' antigens are unknown. This specimen was CD4+ T cells from blood, cultured in vitro, taken before SARS-CoV-2 vaccination. These receptors were taken from a human donor who had recovered from COVID-19.

This chain joins TRBV20-1 and TRBJ1-5; 9 bases are a match to TRBD1. V lost 2 bases, J lost 9 bases, and 8 bases stayed unmatched. This CDR3 comprises 14 residues. Germline loops: CDR1 DFQATT, CDR2 SNEGSKA (reference sequence). CDR3 protein: CSARRGQGPSPQHF. For the CDR3, the DNA is TGCAGTGCTAGAAGGGGACAGGGTCCTTCGCCCCAGCATTTT.

This clonotype has only a few counts. This rearrangement joins TRBV7-6 to TRBJ1-5, with a weak D call TRBD1 (5 bases). Germline values: CDR1 SGHVS, CDR2 FNYEAQ. CDR3 length: 13 residues. Trimming removed 0 bases from V and 5 bases from J, with 5 bases in between. The CDR3 is CASSLAGDQPQHF. The CDR3 coding sequence is TGTGCCAGCAGCTTAGCAGGGGATCAGCCCCAGCATTTT.

The chain carries TRBV7-8 and TRBJ2-1; D is possibly TRBD2 (5 bases). Germline CDR1 is SGHVS and CDR2 is FQNEAQ. The V and J ends lost 5 bases and 3 bases respectively, with 17 bases between them. The CDR3 length is 16 residues. CDR3 bases: TGTGCCAGCAGCCCCGGCAACAGAGGGTTCTACAATGAGCAGTTCTTC. Amino acids: CASSPGNRGFYNEQFF.

This rearrangement joins TRBV7-2 to TRBJ2-5; TRBD2 might be the D (5 bases). V was cut by 2 bases and J by 5 bases, with 12 bases left in between. The CDR3 spans 14 residues. Germline V gene sequence: CDR1 SGHTA, CDR2 FQGNSA. The CDR3 DNA sequence: TGTGCCAGCAGCTTATCCGGCGGGTTGGAGACCCAGTACTTC. Its translation: CASSLSGGLETQYF.

The chain couples TRBV6-1 to TRBJ1-1; 8 nucleotides agree with TRBD1. This CDR3 has 13 residues. Per germline, CDR1 MNHNS and CDR2 SASEGT. J was trimmed by 7 bases and V by 6 bases; bases with no gene match: 7. CDR3 nucleotides: TGTGCCAGCAGAACAGGGGGACAAGGTGAAGCTTTCTTT. Its translation is CASRTGGQGEAFF.

The chain recombines TRBV18 with TRBJ1-2; the match to TRBD1 covers 7 bases. This CDR3 has 15 amino acids. CDR1 and CDR2 (germline): KGHSH, LQKENI. Trimming at V came to 3 bases and at J to 7 bases, leaving 11 bases not matched to a gene. CDR3: CASSPKRQGESGYTF. As DNA, the CDR3 is TGTGCCAGCTCACCCAAGAGACAGGGTGAGAGTGGCTACACCTTC.

The chain couples TRBV27 to TRBJ1-1, with TRBD1 identical over 7 bases. V lost 5 bases and J lost 5; bases outside the gene matches: 8. Per the germline V gene, CDR1 is MNHEY and CDR2 is SMNVEV (reference sequence). The CDR3 totals 14 residues. In DNA form, the CDR3 reads TGTGCCAGCAGTCGACAGGCAGGGGGGACTGAAGCTTTCTTT. It is translated as CASSRQAGGTEAFF.

The CDR3 reads CASKMGLAGVNEQYF. Written as DNA, the CDR3 is TGTGCCAGCAAGATGGGTCTAGCGGGAGTCAACGAGCAGTACTTC. The chain couples TRBV2 to TRBJ2-7, with 10 nucleotides matching TRBD2. Germline V gives CDR1 SNHLY, CDR2 FYNNEI. V was pared by 7 bases and J by 5 bases, with 11 bases of the junction left unmatched. This CDR3 spans 15 amino acids.